This TCR beta chain appears in the sequencing data of a study of T cell repertoires in cytomegalovirus infection. On the study more broadly: Recently described HLA-C-restricted plus well-studied HLA-B-restricted CMV epitopes were used.

Comments on this clonotype: Its antigen is undetermined.

TCRdb re-called the reads through MiXCR, storing one row per CDR3 protein. The data contain around 71,000 distinct CDR3 sequences, about 20% of them singletons. The CDR3 covers 15 residues. V was trimmed by 0 bases and J by 2 bases, leaving 9 bases between them. Germline lookup yields CDR1 MNHEY and CDR2 SVGAGI. The receptor was derived from a human donor in good health (CMV status not recorded). Some clones in this sample may be carry-over from other donors' samples. The genes are TRBV6-5 and TRBJ2-3, with unresolved D. Here the sequenced sample was CD8+ T cells from cultured PBMCs, taken from culture after CMV antigen stimulation. The DNA for the CDR3 is TGTGCCAGCAGTTACTCCGGCGGTTACACAGATACGCAGTATTTT. As protein: CASSYSGGYTDTQYF.